The source of this TCR beta chain is a study of identifying expanded T cells in peripheral blood. Profiled with immunoSEQ multiplex PCR; TCRdb holds only in-frame clones, not every one. The table shows 90,000 to 100,000 clones, with 88% occurring only once. CDR1 is SNHLY and CDR2 is FYNNEI in the germline V gene. The CDR3 is 14 residues long. The ends lost 6 bases at V and 4 bases at J; junction bases unmatched: 6. This TCR was recovered from a person aged 18-70 years in good health. The rearrangement joins TRBV2 to TRBJ2-3, with 8 bases aligning to TRBD2. The sequenced sample was blood. The CDR3 sequence: CASRSNGGADTQYF. The CDR3 DNA is TGTGCCAGCAGAAGCAACGGGGGGGCAGATACGCAGTATTTT. The whole variable domain, filled in from reference TRBV2 and TRBJ2-3, reads EPEVTQTPSHQVTQMGQEVILRCVPISNHLYFYWYRQILGQKVEFLVSFYNNEISEKSEIFDDQFSVERPDGSNFTLKIRSTKLEDSAMYFCASRSNGGADTQYFGPGTRLTVL.